These T cell receptor beta chains were read from a single sample in a study of OX40 agonist ivuxolimab in advanced cancers. Profiled with immunoSEQ multiplex PCR; TCRdb holds only in-frame clones, not every one. The sample holds around 95,000 clones, about 92% seen once. The sequences come from CD4+ or CD8+ T cells sorted from blood, collected in a trial of the OX40 agonist ivuxolimab. The origin of the receptors is an adult with an advanced solid tumor such as melanoma, head and neck, liver or kidney cancer. Both conserved end residues are part of each CDR3. Clone size, where shown, is once, few, many, or a class for clones that have expanded.

J	size	V	CDR3
TRBJ2-2	-	TRBV5-1	CASSLLASSTGELFF
TRBJ2-1	-	TRBV29-1	CSVPKGQGSGSYNEQFF
TRBJ1-5	-	TRBV2	CASREGELQPQHF
TRBJ2-5	-	TRBV21-1	CASSGHLAGDRGTQYF
TRBJ1-3	-	TRBV28	CASSGSGFMHTIYF
TRBJ1-5	-	TRBV7-9	CASSLNTQPQHF
TRBJ2-1	once	TRBV14	CASSHFGGTGGNPYNEQFF
TRBJ1-3	-	TRBV6-1	CASSQQGNGNTIYF
TRBJ1-6	-	TRBV7-3	CASSHGLNSPLHF
TRBJ1-5	-	TRBV7-2	CASSLVGQYNQPQHF
TRBJ2-1	-	TRBV4-3	CASSQRGAYNEQFF
TRBJ1-5	-	TRBV30	CAWSVSAGWNQPQHF
TRBJ2-7	-	TRBV6-4	CASATGGKDYEQYF
TRBJ1-6	-	TRBV25-1	CASSDPRGGNSPLHF